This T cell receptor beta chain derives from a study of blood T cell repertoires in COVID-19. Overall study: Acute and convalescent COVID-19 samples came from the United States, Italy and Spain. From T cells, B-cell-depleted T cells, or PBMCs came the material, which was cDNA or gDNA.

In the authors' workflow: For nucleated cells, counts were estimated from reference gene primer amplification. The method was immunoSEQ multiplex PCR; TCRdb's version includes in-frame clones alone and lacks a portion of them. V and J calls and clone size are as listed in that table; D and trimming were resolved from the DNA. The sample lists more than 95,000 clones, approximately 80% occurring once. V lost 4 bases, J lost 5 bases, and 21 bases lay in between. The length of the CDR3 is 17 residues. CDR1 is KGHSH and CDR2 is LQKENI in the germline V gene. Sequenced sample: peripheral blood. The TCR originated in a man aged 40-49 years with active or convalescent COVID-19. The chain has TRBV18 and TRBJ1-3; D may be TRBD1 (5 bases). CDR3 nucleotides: TGTGCCAGCTCACGTACAGACAGCGCTGTAACCCGAAACACCATATATTTT. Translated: CASSRTDSAVTRNTIYF.